A single sample is the source of the 16 T cell receptor beta chains below, sequenced in a study of T cell responses to AZD1222 COVID-19 vaccine. Only in-frame clones appear in the TCRdb table, and some are missing; sequencing was by immunoSEQ multiplex PCR. The sample lists more than 150,000 clones, about nine tenths occurring once. Sequences were derived from peripheral blood, sampled on day 0 of AZD1222 vaccination. These receptors all come from an adult in good health.

The chain combines TRBV10-3 with TRBJ2-7, with 10 bases identical to TRBD2. V was pared by 10 bases and J by 2 bases, with 8 bases of the junction left unmatched. The CDR3 is 14 amino acids. Looked up from germline, CDR1 is ENHRY and CDR2 is SYGVKD. The CDR3 protein is CATTPSGSPYEQYF. CDR3 nucleotides: TGTGCCACCACGCCTAGCGGGAGTCCCTACGAGCAGTACTTC.

This clone showed up just once. CDR3: CASSLFVGAQPQHF. For the CDR3, the DNA is TGTGCCAGCAGTTTATTCGTGGGGGCCCAGCCCCAGCATTTT. The chain has TRBV27 and TRBJ1-5; D possibly corresponds to TRBD1 (6 bases). V shed 1 base and J shed 7 bases, with 11 bases lying between them. This CDR3 contains 14 residues. Germline-derived CDR1 and CDR2 are MNHEY and SMNVEV (reference sequence).

The chain recombines TRBV27 with TRBJ1-6; no clear D gene. Looked up from germline, CDR1 is MNHEY and CDR2 is SMNVEV (reference sequence). The CDR3 is 13 amino acids. The ends were cut back, 8 bases at V and 0 bases at J, with 5 bases in the middle. CDR3: CASQSSYNSPLHF. CDR3 DNA sequence: TGTGCCAGCCAGAGCTCCTATAATTCACCCCTCCACTTT.

The rearrangement joins TRBV30 to TRBJ1-5, with D hard to call. The CDR3 totals 13 residues. Trimming took off 2 bases at V and 3 bases at J, with 8 bases between the two ends. Per the germline V gene, CDR1 is GTSNPN and CDR2 is SVGIG (reference sequence). The CDR3 reads CAWSQRDNQPQHF. CDR3 nucleotides: TGTGCCTGGAGTCAACGGGACAATCAGCCCCAGCATTTT.

The genes are TRBV7-9 and TRBJ2-2; D is unresolved. V lost 2 bases and J lost 0, with 10 bases in between. This CDR3 has 16 residues. CDR1 SEHNR and CDR2 FQNEAQ come from the germline V gene (reference sequence). The chain's CDR3 is CASSLYQPANTGELFF. CDR3 bases: TGTGCCAGCAGCTTATACCAGCCGGCGAACACCGGGGAGCTGTTTTTT.

The chain recombines TRBV5-4 with TRBJ2-5; a weak D match, TRBD2 (5 bases). CDR1 and CDR2 (germline): SGHNT, YYREEE (reference sequence). Trimming took 0 bases from V and 7 from J, leaving 10 bases between them. This CDR3 is 13 amino acids long. The CDR3 loop reads CASSLGGPGTQYF. In DNA form, the CDR3 reads TGTGCCAGCAGCTTGGGAGGGCCAGGGACCCAGTACTTC.

The rearrangement links TRBV5-1 to TRBJ2-3; maybe TRBD1 (5 bases). CDR3 size: 15 residues. Germline CDR1 reads SGHRS; CDR2 reads YFSETQ. V lost 10 bases and J 4 bases, leaving 22 bases between the germline ends. CDR3 residues: CASSRAGPLADTQYF. The CDR3 region has the DNA TGCGCCTCAAGTAGGGCAGGGCCCCTCGCAGATACGCAGTATTTT.

The gene calls are TRBV9 and TRBJ2-1; no reliable D call. The CDR3 has 15 amino acids. Trimming shortened V by 1 base and J by 2 bases, and 10 bases separated the two germline ends. In germline, CDR1 is SGDLS, CDR2 YYNGEE. The CDR3 nucleotides read TGTGCCAGCAGCGTAATGGATGCGACCTACAATGAGCAGTTCTTC. Its protein product is CASSVMDATYNEQFF. Supplemented by reference TRBV9 and TRBJ2-1, the full variable domain reads DSGVTQTPKHLITATGQRVTLRCSPRSGDLSVYWYQQSLDQGLQFLIQYYNGEERAKGNILERFSAQQFPDLHSELNLSSLELGDSALYFCASSVMDATYNEQFFGPGTRLTVL.

The chain combines TRBV5-1 with TRBJ1-2; maybe TRBD1 (6 bases). Germline V gene lookup returns CDR1 SGHRS and CDR2 YFSETQ. Trimming removed 0 bases from V and 4 bases from J, with 16 bases in between. This CDR3 has 16 amino acids. The CDR3 DNA reads TGCGCCAGCAGCTTGGCCCCGGGACAAAGAATCTATGGCTACACCTTC. Encoded protein: CASSLAPGQRIYGYTF.

The chain recombines TRBV4-1 with TRBJ1-4, with D hard to call. CDR3 length equals 14 residues. The V gene lost 0 bases and the J gene lost 8 bases, with 10 bases spanning the gap. CDR1 MGHRA and CDR2 YSYEKL come from the germline V gene. In nucleotides, the CDR3 is TGCGCCAGCAGCCAAGATGCCATTGGGGAAAAACTGTTTTTT. This codes for CASSQDAIGEKLFF.

The chain has TRBV18 and TRBJ2-5, with TRBD1 matching 8 bases. The CDR3 runs to 15 residues. CDR1 KGHSH and CDR2 LQKENI come from the germline V gene. V gave up 2 bases and J gave up 4 bases; unmatched junction bases: 6. DNA for the CDR3: TGTGCCAGCTCACCATCCCAGGGGGCGCGAGAGACCCAGTACTTC. It encodes CASSPSQGARETQYF.

The chain has TRBV3-1 (or the pseudogene TRBV3-2) and TRBJ1-2; 10 bases are shared with TRBD1. With V trimmed by 4 bases and J by 4 bases, 6 bases remained unmatched. The germline gives CDR1 LGHDT, CDR2 YNNKEL (reference sequence). CDR3 size: 15 residues. The CDR3 is CASSLGTGAGYGYTF. The CDR3 DNA reads as TGTGCCAGCAGCCTAGGGACAGGGGCGGGCTATGGCTACACCTTC.

The chain couples TRBV2 to TRBJ2-7, with D possibly being TRBD1 or TRBD2 (5 bases each). Germline V gene data show CDR1 as SNHLY and CDR2 as FYNNEI. The CDR3 covers 11 residues. Trimming removed 6 bases from V and 7 bases from J, with 10 bases in between. The CDR3 region is CASSTRGEQYF. CDR3 nucleotides: TGTGCCAGCAGCACTAGGGGAGAGCAGTACTTC.

The chain carries TRBV28 and TRBJ1-2; D not resolved. This CDR3 comprises 14 residues. V was clipped by 4 bases and J by 8 bases, with 17 bases between them. Germline CDR1 MDHEN, CDR2 SYDVKM. The CDR3 sequence is CASSSRTASQGYTF. CDR3 in DNA: TGTGCCAGCAGTTCCCGTACCGCCAGTCAGGGCTACACCTTC.

The chain uses TRBV2 and TRBJ1-2; D is undetermined. CDR3 length equals 14 residues. Germline values: CDR1 SNHLY, CDR2 FYNNEI. Between the trimmed V and J ends, which lost 1 base and 4 bases, there was a span of 10 bases. The CDR3 here is CASSEVPRGYGYTF. The CDR3 DNA sequence: TGTGCCAGCAGTGAAGTCCCGCGGGGCTATGGCTACACCTTC.

This chain joins TRBV9 and TRBJ2-5; tentatively, D is TRBD2 (5 bases). Germline CDR1 is SGDLS and CDR2 is YYNGEE. V was shortened by 0 bases and J by 4 bases, with 13 bases between the two germline ends. There are 15 residues in the CDR3. The CDR3, as DNA: TGTGCCAGCAGCGTAGGTAGGGCAGGAGGAGAGACCCAGTACTTC. Translating gives CASSVGRAGGETQYF. The full variable domain, completed using reference TRBV9 and TRBJ2-5, is DSGVTQTPKHLITATGQRVTLRCSPRSGDLSVYWYQQSLDQGLQFLIQYYNGEERAKGNILERFSAQQFPDLHSELNLSSLELGDSALYFCASSVGRAGGETQYFGPGTRLLVL.